Below, one T cell receptor beta chain is given with its context. Genes and germline come from the mouse. The DNA ends 1 residue before the CDR3 does, and the rest of the CDR3 is filled in from the germline J gene. This table comes from immunoSEQ multiplex PCR, and its TCRdb copy is limited to in-frame clones, with some not included. The sample carries about 20,000 clones, about three quarters recorded once. V lost 4 bases, J lost 6 bases, and 8 bases lay in between. The V gene's germline CDR1 is LGHNA and CDR2 YNLKQL (reference sequence). The CDR3 is 12 amino acids. This entry belongs to a study of tissue T cells after allogeneic stem cell transplantation.

Sequenced input: spleen. The V and J genes are TRBV5 and TRBJ2-4, with D maybe TRBD2 (6 bases). The clonotype comes from a female BALB/c mouse in good health. The mouse line has the MHC haplotype H2-d. The part of the CDR3 DNA that was read is TGTGCCAGCAGCCCTGGGGAGAACACCTTGTAC. Protein: CASSPGENTLY. The whole CDR3 sequence reads CASSPGENTLYF.